Reported below is one TCR beta chain. This clone's antigen is unknown. There are no base qualities to consult, and no much larger clone falls within one base. CDR1 SQVTM and CDR2 ANQGSEA were looked up in the germline V gene. V is clipped by 7 bases and J by 0 bases, and the sequence between their germline boundaries is 7 bases long. The CDR3 covers 12 residues, taking in both the cysteine and the phenylalanine. The retained sequence is limited to the CDR3, 36 bases, with the frame set at the first base. Library construction relied on the immunoSEQ multiplex PCR assay. To provide template for TCR sequencing, every sample had RNA extracted and reverse transcribed into cDNA. First-strand cDNA was synthesized with SuperScript III using a 2:1 mix of oligo-dT and random hexamers. A synthetic immune receptor repertoire was used to gauge amplification bias, and whatever bias remained was removed computationally. For the original study's pipeline: Raw reads were preprocessed to remove errors, and CDR3 was defined according to IMGT conventions as the region from the conserved cysteine to phenylalanine. Clonality was computed as 1 minus the Shannon entropy, with the entropy normalized by log2 of the number of productive unique TCRs. CD4 or CD8 identity of scalp clones was inferred by cross-referencing scalp TCRbeta sequences with sorted blood CD4 and CD8 repertoires. The clones in this table, taken by TCRdb from immuneACCESS, are in-frame only. Not every clone is retained; where verified, under half of the shortfall comes from an unresolved V gene, and the cause of the rest is unknown. That table furnishes V, J and clone size, whereas the DNA furnished D and trimming. Across this sample there are about 110,000 clones, with about three fifths seen only once. The top ten clonotypes cover more than 10% of the sample.

These data originate in a study of CD8+ T cells in alopecia areata (dated by TCRdb to the late 2010s). In the study overall: Treated patients were enrolled in an open-label pilot trial of oral tofacitinib at 5 to 10 mg twice daily for moderate-to-severe alopecia areata. In treated patients, disease severity was measured using the SALT score, which gives the percentage of scalp surface area affected. Tofacitinib was given for 6 to 18 months, followed by 6 months of follow-up off drug to assess delayed response and recurrence. In both human patients and the C3H/HeJ mouse model, the study applied high-throughput TCRbeta sequencing to look at T cell clonal expansion in alopecia areata. The RNA source kit depended on sample type: the PAXgene miRNA kit for fixed scalp, the miRNeasy kit for PBMCs, and the RNeasy kit for mouse skin. Scalp clonality was compared among normal scalp (n=4), patchy alopecia areata scalp (n=8), and alopecia totalis/universalis scalp (n=8). TCRbeta CDR3 regions were amplified by immunoSEQ multiplex PCR with 35 Vbeta forward and 13 Jbeta reverse primers. Scalp tissue and sorted CD4+ and CD8+ peripheral blood T cells from patchy and totalis/universalis alopecia areata patients and from healthy controls were covered by human TCRbeta sequencing. Patients on tofacitinib were biopsied at baseline and after 4 and 24 weeks of treatment, and several of the patients also had a later scalp biopsy.

What this sample's time point label stands for: around 22 weeks on oral tofacitinib. Reading the label with the study, this specimen's treatment or condition is: oral pan-JAK inhibitor, 5-10 mg twice daily. Lesional scalp punch biopsies and peripheral blood were obtained from alopecia areata patients. PBMCs were isolated by density centrifugation and stained for CD3, CD4 and CD8, after which CD4+ and CD8+ T cells were sorted on a FACSAria. Summary of the overall study and its limitations: Compared with mice, TCR sequences shared between patients were less clear, possibly partly because of HLA diversity across the patient population. Because the treated cohort was small and had just a single nonresponder, larger studies are needed to establish links between baseline CD8+ expansion and response. Tofacitinib significantly decreased scalp clonality and the number of expanded CD8+ clones among the top 100 scalp clones. Many expanded lesional clones were found to persist in scalp and blood during tofacitinib treatment, and relapse after treatment cessation may be partly explained by this persistence. Compared with normal scalp, lesional scalp had higher clonality and more expanded CD8+ clones, particularly in alopecia totalis/universalis, a pattern that suggests antigenic drive. Resident alphabeta T cells in normal human skin are also sequenced, complicating scalp TCR repertoire analysis, unlike mouse skin dominated by gammadelta T cells.

The clonotype originates from a human donor with alopecia areata. The V and J genes are TRBV29-1 and TRBJ2-1, with the D gene call left open. The sample here was CD8+ T cells sorted from blood, taken at week 24, from a patient treated with tofacitinib. The nucleotide sequence reads as follows: TGCAGCGGGTACAGCTCCTACAATGAGCAGTTCTTC. Its product reads: CSGYSSYNEQFF.